This T cell receptor beta chain stems from a study of radiation and T cells in renal cell carcinoma. The time point here: baseline pretreatment blood. Treatment given: 15 Gy SBRT to primary tumor, nephrectomy 4 weeks later. The V and J ends lost 2 bases and 3 bases respectively, with 22 bases between them. The V gene's germline CDR1 is MNHEY and CDR2 SMNVEV (reference sequence). The CDR3 length is 18 residues. Produced via immunoSEQ multiplex PCR; TCRdb's table is partial and in-frame only. The sample holds 130,000 to 150,000 clones, 88% seen once. The rearrangement uses TRBV27 and TRBJ1-2, with unresolved D. Specimen: blood, collected from a patient whose treatment included radiotherapy and nephrectomy. The sequence derives from a woman aged 65 to 85 with renal cell carcinoma. The CDR3 protein is CASSLRVRAASADYGYTF. CDR3 DNA sequence: TGTGCCAGCAGTTTAAGGGTCCGGGCTGCATCAGCAGACTATGGCTACACCTTC.